This is a list of T cell receptor beta chains from one sample in a study of CD8 T cells in Susac syndrome. One entry per CDR3 protein results from TCRdb running MiXCR on the immunoSEQ multiplex PCR reads. Among approximately 300,000 distinct CDR3 sequences listed, about 91% were seen once. Input material: CD8+ T cells from PBMCs. These receptor sequences come from a human donor with multiple sclerosis. Both conserved end residues are part of each CDR3. A D gene is named only where the DNA matches it firmly. Expanded clones get a size class; other rows say once, few or many, or leave the size out.

>TRBD1|.|TRBV5-4|TRBJ1-3
TGTGCCAGCAGGGAAACAGGGACAGAAGCTCCTGGAAACACCATATATTTT
CASRETGTEAPGNTIYF
>.|.|TRBV28|TRBJ1-1
TGTGCCAGCAGTTTTGGGACGTGGAACACTGAAGCTTTCTTT
CASSFGTWNTEAFF
>TRBD1|once|TRBV28|TRBJ1-3
TGTGCCAGCAGTCCCTTGACAGGGGCGGATGGAAACACCATATATTTT
CASSPLTGADGNTIYF
>.|few|TRBV5-6|TRBJ1-2
TGTGCCAGCAGTTTGTATTCGGGACGGATACTATATGGCTACACCTTC
CASSLYSGRILYGYTF
>.|.|TRBV6-1|TRBJ2-3
TGTGCCAGCAGTAGACGGAGCACAGATACGCAGTATTTT
CASSRRSTDTQYF
>TRBD1|.|TRBV2|TRBJ1-4
TGTGCCAGCAGGCGGGGACAGGGGTGGGAAAAACTGTTTTTT
CASRRGQGWEKLFF
>TRBD2|.|TRBV2|TRBJ2-7
TGTGCCAGCGGCGGGAGCTCCTACGAGCAGTACTTC
CASGGSSYEQYF
>.|.|TRBV19|TRBJ1-5
TGTGCCAGTTGTGAGGGGAATCAGCCCCAGCATTTT
CASCEGNQPQHF
>TRBD2|.|TRBV20-1|TRBJ2-7
TGCAGTGCTAGAGATCGGACTAGCGGGTTGATCTACGAGCAGTACTTC
CSARDRTSGLIYEQYF
>TRBD2|.|TRBV10-3|TRBJ2-3
TGTGCCATCAGGGAGTCGTCGGCTAGCGGCGGAGACACAGATACGCAGTATTTT
CAIRESSASGGDTDTQYF
>.|.|TRBV6-6|TRBJ2-7
TGTGCCAGCAGTTACTCTGGCAGGCACTACGAGCAGTACTTC
CASSYSGRHYEQYF
>TRBD1|.|TRBV29-1|TRBJ1-1
TGCAGCGTCCCCTTCGACAGGGGGAACACTGAAGCTTTCTTT
CSVPFDRGNTEAFF
>TRBD1|.|TRBV7-8|TRBJ1-4
TGTGCCAGCAGCGATCGGACAGGGAGAGAAAAACTGTTTTTT
CASSDRTGREKLFF
>.|.|TRBV29-1|TRBJ2-7
TGCAGCGTTGAAGGAGGCCGACTGGGCAGACACGAGCAGTACTTC
CSVEGGRLGRHEQYF
>TRBD2|.|TRBV5-1|TRBJ2-7
TGCGCCAGCAGCTGGGGGAGGGCTAGCTCCTACGAGCAGTACTTC
CASSWGRASSYEQYF
>.|.|TRBV28|TRBJ1-5
TGTGCCAGCAGTTTGACCCTCGGACAGCCCCAGCATTTT
CASSLTLGQPQHF
>.|.|TRBV6-2/TRBV6-3|TRBJ2-5
TGTGCCAGCAGTTCTGCTAATGGGGGATACCAAGAGACCCAGTACTTC
CASSSANGGYQETQYF
>.|once|TRBV3-1|TRBJ2-1
TGTGCCAGCAGCCAAGTTCTATCGAGCTCCTACAATGAGCAGTTCTTC
CASSQVLSSSYNEQFF
>TRBD1|.|TRBV19|TRBJ2-7
TGTGCCAGTAGTATAGCGACAGGGGCAGCCTACGAGCAGTACTTC
CASSIATGAAYEQYF
>TRBD2|.|TRBV29-1|TRBJ2-1
TGCAGCGCACGGGACTACCCGGAGCAGTTCTTC
CSARDYPEQFF
>TRBD2|.|TRBV4-1|TRBJ2-7
TGCGCCAGCAGCCAAGAAAGGGGAGGGGAGCAGTACTTC
CASSQERGGEQYF
>TRBD2|.|TRBV5-4|TRBJ2-1
TGTGCCAGCAGCTTGGAACTAGCGGGAGTACACAATGAGCAGTTCTTC
CASSLELAGVHNEQFF
>.|.|TRBV28|TRBJ2-3
TGTGCCAGCACCACCCTTACTTGGGGACGGAGCACAGATACGCAGTATTTT
CASTTLTWGRSTDTQYF
>.|.|TRBV5-1|TRBJ2-1
TGCGCCAGCAGCTTGGGGGGACCCGGTTCCTACAATGAGCAGTTCTTC
CASSLGGPGSYNEQFF
>TRBD1|.|TRBV27|TRBJ2-5
TGTGCCAGCAGTTCCCGGGACAGGGGGCTGGAAGAGACCCAGTACTTC
CASSSRDRGLEETQYF
>TRBD2|.|TRBV2|TRBJ2-1
TGTGCCAGCAAAAAGCGGGGATACAATGAGCAGTTCTTC
CASKKRGYNEQFF
>.|.|TRBV15|TRBJ1-2
TGTGCCACCAGTAACTTCGGTCCGGATGGCTACACCTTC
CATSNFGPDGYTF
>TRBD1|.|TRBV6-5|TRBJ1-4
TGTGCCAGCAGTTACGGGACAGGGCACGAAAAACTGTTTTTT
CASSYGTGHEKLFF
>.|.|TRBV12-3/TRBV12-4|TRBJ2-5
TGTGCCAGCAGCCCTCGGATTGAGCGTCTACAAGAGACCCAGTACTTC
CASSPRIERLQETQYF
>.|.|TRBV6-2/TRBV6-3|TRBJ2-1
TGTGCCAGCAGGGGTGCTGACTCGACCAACAATGAGCAGTTCTTC
CASRGADSTNNEQFF
>.|once|TRBV7-9|TRBJ2-3
TGTGCCAGCAGCTTAGCACGAGGGGGGGTCACAGATACGCAGTATTTT
CASSLARGGVTDTQYF